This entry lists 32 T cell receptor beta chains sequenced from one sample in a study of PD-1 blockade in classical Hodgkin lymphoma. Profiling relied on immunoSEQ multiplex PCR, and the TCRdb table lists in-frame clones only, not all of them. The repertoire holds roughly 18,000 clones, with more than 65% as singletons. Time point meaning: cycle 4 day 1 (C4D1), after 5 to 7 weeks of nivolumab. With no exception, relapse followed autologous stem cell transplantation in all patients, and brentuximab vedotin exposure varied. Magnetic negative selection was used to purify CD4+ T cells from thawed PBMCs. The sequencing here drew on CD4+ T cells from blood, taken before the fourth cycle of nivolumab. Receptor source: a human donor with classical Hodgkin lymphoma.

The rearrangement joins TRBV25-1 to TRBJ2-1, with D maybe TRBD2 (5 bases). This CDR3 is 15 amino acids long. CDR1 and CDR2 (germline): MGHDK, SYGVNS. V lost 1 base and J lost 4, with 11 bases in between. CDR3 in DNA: TGTGCCAGCAGTGAATCGGGGTTCAGGTACAATGAGCAGTTCTTC. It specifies CASSESGFRYNEQFF.

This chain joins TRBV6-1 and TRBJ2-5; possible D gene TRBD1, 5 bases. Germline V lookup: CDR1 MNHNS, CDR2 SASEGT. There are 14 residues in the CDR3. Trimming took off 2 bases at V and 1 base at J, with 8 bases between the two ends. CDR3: CASSELGVQETQYF. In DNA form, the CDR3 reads TGTGCCAGCAGTGAATTAGGGGTCCAAGAGACCCAGTACTTC.

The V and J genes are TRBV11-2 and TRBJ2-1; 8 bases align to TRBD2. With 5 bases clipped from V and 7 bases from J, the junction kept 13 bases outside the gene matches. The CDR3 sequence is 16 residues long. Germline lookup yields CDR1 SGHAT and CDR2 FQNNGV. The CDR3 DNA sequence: TGTGCCAGCAGCATGGGAGCGGGAGCCTTTTCAAATGAGCAGTTCTTC. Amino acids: CASSMGAGAFSNEQFF.

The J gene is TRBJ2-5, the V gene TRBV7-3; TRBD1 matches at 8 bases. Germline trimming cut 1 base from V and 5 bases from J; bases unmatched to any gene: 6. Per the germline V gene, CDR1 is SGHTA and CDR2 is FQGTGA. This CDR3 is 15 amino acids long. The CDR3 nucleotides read TGTGCCAGCAGCTTAAGTGGGACAGGCGTGGAGACCCAGTACTTC. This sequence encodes CASSLSGTGVETQYF.

CDR3 residues: CATSNRGTAGSYEQYF. The CDR3 nucleotides are TGTGCCACCTCAAACCGCGGGACAGCCGGTTCGTACGAGCAGTACTTC. This chain connects TRBV6-4 to TRBJ2-7; tentatively, D is TRBD1 (7 bases). This CDR3 has 16 amino acids. The germline V gene encodes CDR1 MRHNA and CDR2 SNTAGT. Trimming pared 10 bases from V and 4 bases from J, leaving 26 bases between.

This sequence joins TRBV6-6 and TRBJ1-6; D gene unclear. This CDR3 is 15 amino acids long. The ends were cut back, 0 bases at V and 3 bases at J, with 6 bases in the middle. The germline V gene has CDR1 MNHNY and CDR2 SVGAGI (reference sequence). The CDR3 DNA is TGTGCCAGCAGTTACTCGAGCCGCTATAATTCACCCCTCCACTTT. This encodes CASSYSSRYNSPLHF.

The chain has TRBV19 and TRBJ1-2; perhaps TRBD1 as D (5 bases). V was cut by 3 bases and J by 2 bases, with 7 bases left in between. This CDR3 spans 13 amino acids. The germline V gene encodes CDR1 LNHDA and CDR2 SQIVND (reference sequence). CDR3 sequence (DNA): TGTGCCAGTAGTATGGGGCAGAACTATGGCTACACCTTC. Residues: CASSMGQNYGYTF.

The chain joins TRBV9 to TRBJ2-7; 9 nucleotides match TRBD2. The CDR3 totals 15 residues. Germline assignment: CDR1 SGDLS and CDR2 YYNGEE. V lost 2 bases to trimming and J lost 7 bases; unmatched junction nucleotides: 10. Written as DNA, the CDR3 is TGTGCCAGCAGCGTCGCAAGCGGGGGGCCGTCAGAGCAGTACTTC. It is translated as CASSVASGGPSEQYF.

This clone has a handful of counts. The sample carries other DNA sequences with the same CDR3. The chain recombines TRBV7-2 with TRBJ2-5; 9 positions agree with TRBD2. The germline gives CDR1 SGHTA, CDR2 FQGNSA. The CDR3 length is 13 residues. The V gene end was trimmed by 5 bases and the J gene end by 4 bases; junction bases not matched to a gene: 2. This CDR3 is CASSPGLAETQYF. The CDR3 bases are TGTGCCAGCAGCCCGGGACTAGCAGAGACCCAGTACTTC.

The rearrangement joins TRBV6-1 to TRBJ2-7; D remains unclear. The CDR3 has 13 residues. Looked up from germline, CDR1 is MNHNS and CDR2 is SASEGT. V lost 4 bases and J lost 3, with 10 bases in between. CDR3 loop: CASSVSPGYEQYF. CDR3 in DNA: TGTGCCAGCAGTGTATCCCCCGGCTACGAGCAGTACTTC.

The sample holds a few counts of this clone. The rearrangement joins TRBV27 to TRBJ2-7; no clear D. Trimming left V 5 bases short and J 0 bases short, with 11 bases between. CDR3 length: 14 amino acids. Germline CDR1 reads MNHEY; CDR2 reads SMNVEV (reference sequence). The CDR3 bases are TGTGCCAGCAGTATTACCCCTCTCTCCTACGAGCAGTACTTC. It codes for CASSITPLSYEQYF.

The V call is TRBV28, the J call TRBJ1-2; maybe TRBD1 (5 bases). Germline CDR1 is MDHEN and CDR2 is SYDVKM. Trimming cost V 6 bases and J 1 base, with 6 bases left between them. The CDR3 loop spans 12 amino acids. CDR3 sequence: CASRGDNYGYTF. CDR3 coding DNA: TGTGCCAGCAGGGGGGATAACTATGGCTACACCTTC.

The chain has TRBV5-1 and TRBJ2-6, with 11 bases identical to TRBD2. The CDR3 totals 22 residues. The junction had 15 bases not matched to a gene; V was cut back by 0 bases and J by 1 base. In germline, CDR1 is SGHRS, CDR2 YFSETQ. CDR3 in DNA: TGCGCCAGCAGCTTGGGTCTAGCGGGAGGCGAAGGTTTAGGATCTGGGGCCAACGTCCTGACTTTC. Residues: CASSLGLAGGEGLGSGANVLTF.

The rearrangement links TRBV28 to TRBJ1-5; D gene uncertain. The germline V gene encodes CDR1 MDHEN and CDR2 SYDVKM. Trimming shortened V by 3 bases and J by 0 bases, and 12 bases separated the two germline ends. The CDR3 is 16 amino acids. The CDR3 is CASSFGSIISNQPQHF. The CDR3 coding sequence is TGTGCCAGCAGTTTCGGCAGCATAATTAGCAATCAGCCCCAGCATTTT. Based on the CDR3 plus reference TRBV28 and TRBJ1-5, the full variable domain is DVKVTQSSRYLVKRTGEKVFLECVQDMDHENMFWYRQDPGLGLRLIYFSYDVKMKEKGDIPEGYSVSREKKERFSLILESASTNQTSMYLCASSFGSIISNQPQHFGDGTRLSIL.

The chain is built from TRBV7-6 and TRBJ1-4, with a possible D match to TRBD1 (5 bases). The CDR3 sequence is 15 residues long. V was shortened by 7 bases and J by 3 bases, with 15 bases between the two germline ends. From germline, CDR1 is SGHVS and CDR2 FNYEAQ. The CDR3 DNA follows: TGTGCCAGCAAACGGGGGGGGACGGCTAATGAAAAACTGTTTTTT. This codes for CASKRGGTANEKLFF.

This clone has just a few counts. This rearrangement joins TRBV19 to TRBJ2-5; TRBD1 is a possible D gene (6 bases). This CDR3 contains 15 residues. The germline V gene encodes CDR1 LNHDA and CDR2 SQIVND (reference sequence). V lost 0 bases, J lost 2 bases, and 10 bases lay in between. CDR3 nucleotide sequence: TGTGCCAGTAGTATAGACAGGGGTCCGCAAGAGACCCAGTACTTC. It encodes CASSIDRGPQETQYF. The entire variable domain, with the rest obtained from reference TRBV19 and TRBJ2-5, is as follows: DGGITQSPKYLFRKEGQNVTLSCEQNLNHDAMYWYRQDPGQGLRLIYYSQIVNDFQKGDIAEGYSVSREKKESFPLTVTSAQKNPTAFYLCASSIDRGPQETQYFGPGTRLLVL.

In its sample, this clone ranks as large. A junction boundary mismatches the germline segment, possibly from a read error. DNA for the CDR3: TGTGCCAGCAGTTTAGGGGTACGACTAGCGACTCTCCTCTTC. This encodes CASSLGVRLATLLF. This chain uses TRBV27 with TRBJ2-1, with 8 bases fitting TRBD2. CDR3 length: 14 residues. CDR1 is MNHEY, CDR2 SMNVEV, per germline (reference sequence).

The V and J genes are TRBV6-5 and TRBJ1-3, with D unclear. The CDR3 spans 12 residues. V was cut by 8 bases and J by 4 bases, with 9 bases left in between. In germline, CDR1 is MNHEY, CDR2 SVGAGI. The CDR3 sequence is CASRNLGNTIYF. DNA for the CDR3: TGTGCCAGCCGCAACCTCGGAAACACCATATATTTT.

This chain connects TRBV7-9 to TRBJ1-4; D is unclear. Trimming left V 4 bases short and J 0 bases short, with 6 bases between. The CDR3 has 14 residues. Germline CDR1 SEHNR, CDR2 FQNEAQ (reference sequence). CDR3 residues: CASSSDTTNEKLFF. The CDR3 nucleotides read TGTGCCAGCAGCTCCGATACAACTAATGAAAAACTGTTTTTT. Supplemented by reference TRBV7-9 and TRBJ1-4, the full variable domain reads DTGVSQNPRHKITKRGQNVTFRCDPISEHNRLYWYRQTLGQGPEFLTYFQNEAQLEKSRLLSDRFSAERPKGSFSTLEIQRTEQGDSAMYLCASSSDTTNEKLFFGSGTQLSVL.

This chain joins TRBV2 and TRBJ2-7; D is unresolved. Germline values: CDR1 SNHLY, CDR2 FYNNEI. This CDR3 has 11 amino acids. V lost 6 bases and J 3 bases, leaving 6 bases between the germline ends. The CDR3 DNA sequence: TGTGCCAGCAGCGAACTCTACGAGCAGTACTTC. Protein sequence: CASSELYEQYF.

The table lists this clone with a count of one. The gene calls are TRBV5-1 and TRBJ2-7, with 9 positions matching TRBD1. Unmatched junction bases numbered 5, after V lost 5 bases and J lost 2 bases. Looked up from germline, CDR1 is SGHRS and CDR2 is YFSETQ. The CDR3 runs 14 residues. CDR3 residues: CASRTGTGTYEQYF. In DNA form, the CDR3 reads TGCGCCAGCAGAACCGGGACAGGGACCTACGAGCAGTACTTC.

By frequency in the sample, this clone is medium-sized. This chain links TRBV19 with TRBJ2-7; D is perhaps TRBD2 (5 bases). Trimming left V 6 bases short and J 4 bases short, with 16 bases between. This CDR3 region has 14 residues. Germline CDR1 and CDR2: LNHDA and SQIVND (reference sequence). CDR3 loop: CASRRGGDSYEQYF. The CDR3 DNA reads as TGTGCCAGTAGACGGGGTGGGGATTCTTACGAGCAGTACTTC.

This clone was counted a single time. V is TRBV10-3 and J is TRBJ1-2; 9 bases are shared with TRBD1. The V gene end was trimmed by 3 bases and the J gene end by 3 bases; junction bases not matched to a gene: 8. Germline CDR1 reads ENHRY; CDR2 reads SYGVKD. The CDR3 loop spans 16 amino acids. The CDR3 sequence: CAISEMGQGSDYGYTF. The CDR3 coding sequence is TGTGCCATCAGTGAAATGGGACAGGGCTCGGACTATGGCTACACCTTC.

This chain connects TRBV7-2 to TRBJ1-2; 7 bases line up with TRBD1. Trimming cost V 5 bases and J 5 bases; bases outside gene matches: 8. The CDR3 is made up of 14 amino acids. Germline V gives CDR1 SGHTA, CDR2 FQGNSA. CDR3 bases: TGTGCCAGCAGCACGGAGACAGGGAATTATGGCTACACCTTC. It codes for CASSTETGNYGYTF.

CDR3 sequence: CASSFLAVGGTDTQYF. The CDR3 bases are TGTGCCAGCAGTTTTCTAGCGGTTGGGGGCACAGATACGCAGTATTTT. The chain carries TRBV6-5 and TRBJ2-3; TRBD2 matches 7 bases. The V and J ends lost 4 bases and 1 base, in that order; junction bases with no gene match: 8. CDR1 is MNHEY and CDR2 is SVGAGI in the germline V gene. CDR3 length: 16 residues.

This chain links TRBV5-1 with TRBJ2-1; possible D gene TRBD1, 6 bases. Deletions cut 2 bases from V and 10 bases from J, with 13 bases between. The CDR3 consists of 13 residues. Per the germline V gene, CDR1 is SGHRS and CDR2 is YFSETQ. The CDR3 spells CASSLQGFGEQFF. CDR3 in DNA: TGCGCCAGCAGCTTACAGGGCTTCGGAGAGCAGTTCTTC.

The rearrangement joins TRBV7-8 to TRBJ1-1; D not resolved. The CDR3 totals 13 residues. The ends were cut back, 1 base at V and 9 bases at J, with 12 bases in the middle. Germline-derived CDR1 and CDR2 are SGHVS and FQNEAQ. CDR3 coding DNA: TGTGCCAGCAGCTTAGTAGGGTGGCGGAAAGCTTTCTTT. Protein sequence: CASSLVGWRKAFF.

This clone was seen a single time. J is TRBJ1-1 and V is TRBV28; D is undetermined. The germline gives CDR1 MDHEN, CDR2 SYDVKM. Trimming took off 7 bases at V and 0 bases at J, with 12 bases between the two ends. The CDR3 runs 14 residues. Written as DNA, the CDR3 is TGTGCCAGCACCTCTCCACTCATGAACACTGAAGCTTTCTTT. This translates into CASTSPLMNTEAFF.

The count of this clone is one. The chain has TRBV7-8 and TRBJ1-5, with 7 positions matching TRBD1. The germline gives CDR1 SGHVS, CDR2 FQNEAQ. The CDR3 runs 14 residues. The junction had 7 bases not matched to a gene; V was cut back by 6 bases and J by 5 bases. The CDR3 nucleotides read TGTGCCAGCAGTTCCCGACAGGGCTATCAGCCCCAGCATTTT. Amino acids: CASSSRQGYQPQHF.

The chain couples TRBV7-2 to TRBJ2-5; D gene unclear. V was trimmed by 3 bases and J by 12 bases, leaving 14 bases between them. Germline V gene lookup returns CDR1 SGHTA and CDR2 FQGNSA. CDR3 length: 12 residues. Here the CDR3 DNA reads TGTGCCAGCAGCTTGGGTCTCTTGGGGAAGTACTTC. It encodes CASSLGLLGKYF.

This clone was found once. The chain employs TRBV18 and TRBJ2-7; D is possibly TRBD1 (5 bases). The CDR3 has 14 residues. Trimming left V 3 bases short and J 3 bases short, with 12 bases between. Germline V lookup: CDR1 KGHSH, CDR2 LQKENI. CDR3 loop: CASSPRQQDYEQYF. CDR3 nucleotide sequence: TGTGCCAGCTCACCCCGACAGCAGGACTACGAGCAGTACTTC. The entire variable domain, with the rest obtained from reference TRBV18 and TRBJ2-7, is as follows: NAGVMQNPRHLVRRRGQEARLRCSPMKGHSHVYWYRQLPEEGLKFMVYLQKENIIDESGMPKERFSAEFPKEGPSILRIQQVVRGDSAAYFCASSPRQQDYEQYFGPGTRLTVT.

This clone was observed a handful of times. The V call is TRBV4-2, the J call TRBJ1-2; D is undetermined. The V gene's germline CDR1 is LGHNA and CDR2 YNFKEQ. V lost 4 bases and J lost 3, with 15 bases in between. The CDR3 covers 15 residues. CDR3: CASSRELGPDYGYTF. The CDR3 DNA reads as TGTGCCAGCAGCCGGGAGCTAGGGCCTGACTATGGCTACACCTTC.